This T cell receptor (beta chain) was sequenced in a study of vaccination and CD4 T cells after COVID-19. Cultured CD4+ T cell DNA was sequenced using the Oncomine TCR Beta short-read assay. A single record per CDR3 protein comes from TCRdb applying MiXCR to the PCR reads. The table has about 17,000 distinct CDR3 sequences, over 30% seen once. This clonotype was recorded a few times. Antigen: not known. Germline CDR1 and CDR2: SGHTA and FQGNSA. There are 12 residues in the CDR3. Trimming removed 4 bases at V and 7 bases at J, with 10 bases between. Treatment of the sample: roughly 10-day PBMC culture with coronavirus spike peptide pools or control peptides (ViraFEST assay).

This sequence originates from a human donor who had recovered from COVID-19. The sequencing input was CD4+ T cells from blood, cultured in vitro. The V call is TRBV7-2, the J call TRBJ2-5; D may be TRBD1 (6 bases). The CDR3: CASSSPRGTQYF. CDR3 DNA: TGTGCCAGCAGCTCCCCCAGGGGGACCCAGTACTTC.